Shown below are 2 T cell receptor beta chains from a single sample sequenced in a study of T cells after yellow fever vaccination. TCRdb ran MiXCR on the 5' RACE reads and lists one entry per CDR3 protein. The sample lists over 150,000 distinct CDR3 sequences, about 6.2% seen once, with about 2.7% in the top ten. Here the sequenced sample was CD4+ T cells sorted from PBMCs, taken on the day of the first yellow fever vaccination. The receptors were sampled from a man aged 18-30 years who received the YFV17D yellow fever vaccine.

This rearrangement joins TRBV29-1 to TRBJ2-3, with 8 nucleotides matching TRBD2. The V segment lost 4 bases and the J segment 2 bases; nucleotides outside the gene matches: 8. Germline V gene data show CDR1 as SQVTM and CDR2 as ANQGSEA. The CDR3 loop spans 15 amino acids. CDR3 amino acids: CSVVSSGGSTDTQYF. The CDR3 DNA reads TGCAGCGTTGTATCCAGCGGGGGTTCCACAGATACGCAGTATTTT.

This clonotype was detected ten times or more. This rearrangement joins TRBV9 to TRBJ1-3; maybe TRBD1 (5 bases). The CDR3 is made up of 14 amino acids. The V end lost 6 bases, the J end lost 5 bases, and 15 bases lay between the germline ends. Germline CDR1 reads SGDLS; CDR2 reads YYNGEE. CDR3 sequence reads: CASTAGRNRNTIYF. Written as DNA, the CDR3 is TGTGCCAGCACCGCAGGGAGGAACCGAAACACCATATATTTT.